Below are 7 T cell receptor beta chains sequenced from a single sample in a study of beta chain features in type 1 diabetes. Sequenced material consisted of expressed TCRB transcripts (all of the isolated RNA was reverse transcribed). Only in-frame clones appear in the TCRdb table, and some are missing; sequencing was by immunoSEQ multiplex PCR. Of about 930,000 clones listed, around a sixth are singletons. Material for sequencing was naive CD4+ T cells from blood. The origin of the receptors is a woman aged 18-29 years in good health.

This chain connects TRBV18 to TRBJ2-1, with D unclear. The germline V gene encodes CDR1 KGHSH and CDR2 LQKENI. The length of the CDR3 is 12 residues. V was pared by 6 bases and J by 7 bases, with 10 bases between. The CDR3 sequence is CASSDARNEQFF. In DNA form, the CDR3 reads TGTGCCAGCTCCGACGCACGGAATGAGCAGTTCTTC.

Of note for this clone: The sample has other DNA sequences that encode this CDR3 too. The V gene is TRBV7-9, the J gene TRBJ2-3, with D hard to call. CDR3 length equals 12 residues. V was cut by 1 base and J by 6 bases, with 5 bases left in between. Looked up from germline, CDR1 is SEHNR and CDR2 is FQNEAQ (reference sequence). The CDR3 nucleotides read TGTGCCAGCAGCTTAGGGGTGGATACGCAGTATTTT. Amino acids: CASSLGVDTQYF.

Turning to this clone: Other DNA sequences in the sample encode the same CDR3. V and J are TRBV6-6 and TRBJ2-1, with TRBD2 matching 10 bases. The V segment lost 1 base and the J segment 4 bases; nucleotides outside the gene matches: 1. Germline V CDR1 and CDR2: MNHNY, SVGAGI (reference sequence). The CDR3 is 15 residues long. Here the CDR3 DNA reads TGTGCCAGCAGTTACTGGACTAGCGGATACAATGAGCAGTTCTTC. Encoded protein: CASSYWTSGYNEQFF.

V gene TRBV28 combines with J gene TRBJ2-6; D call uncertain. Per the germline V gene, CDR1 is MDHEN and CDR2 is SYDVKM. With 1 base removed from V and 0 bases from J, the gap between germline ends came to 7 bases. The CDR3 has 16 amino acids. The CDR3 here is CASSLYSTSGANVLTF. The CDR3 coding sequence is TGTGCCAGCAGTTTATACTCTACCTCTGGGGCCAACGTCCTGACTTTC. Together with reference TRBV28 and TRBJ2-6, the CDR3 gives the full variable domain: DVKVTQSSRYLVKRTGEKVFLECVQDMDHENMFWYRQDPGLGLRLIYFSYDVKMKEKGDIPEGYSVSREKKERFSLILESASTNQTSMYLCASSLYSTSGANVLTFGAGSRLTVL.

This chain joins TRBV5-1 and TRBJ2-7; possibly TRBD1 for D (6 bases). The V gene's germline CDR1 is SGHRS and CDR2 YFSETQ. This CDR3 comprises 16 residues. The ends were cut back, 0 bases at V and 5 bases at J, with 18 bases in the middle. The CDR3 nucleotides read TGCGCCAGCAGCTTGGTTCCCGGGACCTCAGGGGACGAGCAGTACTTC. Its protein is CASSLVPGTSGDEQYF.

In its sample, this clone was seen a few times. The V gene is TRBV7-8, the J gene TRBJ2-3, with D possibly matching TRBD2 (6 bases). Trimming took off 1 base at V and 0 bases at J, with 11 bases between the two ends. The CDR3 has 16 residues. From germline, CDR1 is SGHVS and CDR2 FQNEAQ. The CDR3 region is CASSLVGGTSTDTQYF. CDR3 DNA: TGTGCCAGCAGCTTAGTTGGCGGGACTAGCACAGATACGCAGTATTTT.

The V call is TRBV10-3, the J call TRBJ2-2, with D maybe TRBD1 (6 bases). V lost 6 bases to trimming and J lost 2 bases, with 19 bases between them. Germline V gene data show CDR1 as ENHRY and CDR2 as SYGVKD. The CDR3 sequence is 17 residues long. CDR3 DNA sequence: TGTGCCATCAGCCGCTTTCAGGGGTTGGAAAACACCGGGGAGCTGTTTTTT. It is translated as CAISRFQGLENTGELFF.